This TCR beta chain comes out of a study of cytomegalovirus exposure and HLA in healthy donors. Libraries were prepared by immunoSEQ multiplex PCR; TCRdb keeps only in-frame clonotypes and omits some of them. Of 71,000 or so clones listed, 94% are singletons. Germline CDR1 SGHRS, CDR2 YFSETQ. This CDR3 spans 15 amino acids. The V segment lost 0 bases and the J segment 4 bases; nucleotides outside the gene matches: 4. Sequencing used PBMCs. This clonotype originated in a man aged 18 to 30 in good health and CMV-seropositive. The chain employs TRBV5-1 and TRBJ1-5; TRBD1 aligns across 7 bases. The CDR3 reads CASSLGGTDNQPQHF. CDR3 sequence (DNA): TGCGCCAGCAGCTTGGGAGGGACAGATAATCAGCCCCAGCATTTT.